This TCR beta chain originates from a study of shared clonotypes between healthy human individuals. Overall study: Plates per donor: three CD4 naive, three CD4 memory, two CD8 naive, one CD8 memory. Broader study findings: Clonotypes shared by all four sorted-subset donors had higher generation probabilities than non-shared clonotypes. Naive subsets tended to show greater estimated richness than memory subsets.

An assay was performed, and its level was deep. Data came from immunoSEQ multiplex PCR; TCRdb stores just in-frame clones and leaves some out. The table has about 2.2 million clones, over 85% seen once. CD45RO negativity and positive selection for CCR7 defined naive CD8 cells, a population that excluded terminally differentiated effector memory CD45RA+ cells. With respect to this clone: Its cognate antigen is unknown.

Source material: naive CD8+ T cells from PBMCs. The clonotype originates from a young man in good health. Some clones in this sample may be carry-over from other donors' samples.

DNA for the CDR3: TGTGCCAGCAGTTACGTGGAGGGAACCGGGGAGCTGTTTTTT. Its translation: CASSYVEGTGELFF. The chain couples TRBV6-5 to TRBJ2-2, with D perhaps TRBD2 (6 bases). Germline V CDR1 and CDR2: MNHEY, SVGAGI. The CDR3 covers 14 residues. V shed 2 bases and J shed 5 bases, with 9 bases lying between them.